This T cell receptor beta chain was sequenced in a study of shared clonotypes between healthy human individuals. Study conclusions and caveats: Naive subsets usually exceeded memory subsets in estimated richness. The study found 4.5% to 6% of naive CD4 clonotypes shared across a few donors. The genetic and exposure-history diversity represented was limited by few donors.

Donation came from healthy HIV-negative adults that had no recent acute infections or vaccinations. The germline V gene encodes CDR1 LNHNV and CDR2 YYDKDF (reference sequence). This CDR3 region has 15 residues. The ends were cut back, 5 bases at V and 4 bases at J, with 15 bases in the middle. Regarding this clone: Its antigen is not known.

Clones were sequenced by immunoSEQ multiplex PCR, and TCRdb holds only the in-frame ones, with some missing. Here the sample spans around 88,000 clones, around 67% being singletons. The specimen sequenced was memory CD8+ T cells sorted from blood. Regarding subset: CD45RO+ cells pooled with CCR7-negative TemRA cells. The receptor comes from a man younger than 40 in good health. The V gene is TRBV15, the J gene TRBJ1-5, with D possibly matching TRBD1 (5 bases). CDR3 amino acids: CATSHRGRWNQPQHF. CDR3 nucleotides: TGTGCCACCAGCCACCGGGGGAGATGGAATCAGCCCCAGCATTTT.